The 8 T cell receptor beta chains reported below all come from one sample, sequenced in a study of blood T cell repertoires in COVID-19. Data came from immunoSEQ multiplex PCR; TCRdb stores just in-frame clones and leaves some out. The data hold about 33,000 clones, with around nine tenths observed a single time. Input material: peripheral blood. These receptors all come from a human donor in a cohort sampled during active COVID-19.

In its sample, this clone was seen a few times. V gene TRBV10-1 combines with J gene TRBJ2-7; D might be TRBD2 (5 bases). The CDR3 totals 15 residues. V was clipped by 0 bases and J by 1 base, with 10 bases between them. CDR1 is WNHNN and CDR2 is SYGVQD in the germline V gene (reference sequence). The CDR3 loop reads CASSESGDGSYEQYF. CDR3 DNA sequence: TGCGCCAGCAGTGAGTCGGGAGACGGGTCCTACGAGCAGTACTTC.

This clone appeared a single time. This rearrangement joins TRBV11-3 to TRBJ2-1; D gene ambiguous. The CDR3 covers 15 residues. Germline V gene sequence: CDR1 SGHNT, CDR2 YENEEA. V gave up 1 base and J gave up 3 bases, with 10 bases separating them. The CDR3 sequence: CASSLGNSFYNEQFF. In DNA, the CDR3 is TGTGCCAGCAGCTTAGGGAATAGCTTCTACAATGAGCAGTTCTTC.

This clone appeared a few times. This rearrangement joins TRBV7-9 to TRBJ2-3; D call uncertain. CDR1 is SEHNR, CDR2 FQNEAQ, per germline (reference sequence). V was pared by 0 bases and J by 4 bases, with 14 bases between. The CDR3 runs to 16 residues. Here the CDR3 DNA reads TGTGCCAGCAGCTTAGCGCGCAGGCTTGCATCAGATACGCAGTATTTT. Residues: CASSLARRLASDTQYF.

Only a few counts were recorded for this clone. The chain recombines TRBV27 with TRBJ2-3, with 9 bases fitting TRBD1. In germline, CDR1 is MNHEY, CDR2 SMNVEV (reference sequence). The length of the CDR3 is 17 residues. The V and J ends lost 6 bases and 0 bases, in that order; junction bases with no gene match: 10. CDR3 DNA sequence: TGTGCCAGCAGACCTAGGACAGGGGAATCTAGCACAGATACGCAGTATTTT. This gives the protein CASRPRTGESSTDTQYF.

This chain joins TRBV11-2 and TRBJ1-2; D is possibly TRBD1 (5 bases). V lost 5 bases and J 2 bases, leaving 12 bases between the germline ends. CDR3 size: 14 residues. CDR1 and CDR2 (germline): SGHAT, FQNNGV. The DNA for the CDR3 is TGTGCCAGCAGCCGAGACAGAGTCAACTATGGCTACACCTTC. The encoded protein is CASSRDRVNYGYTF. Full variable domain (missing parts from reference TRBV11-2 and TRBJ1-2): EAGVAQSPRYKIIEKRQSVAFWCNPISGHATLYWYQQILGQGPKLLIQFQNNGVVDDSQLPKDRFSAERLKGVDSTLKIQPAKLEDSAVYLCASSRDRVNYGYTFGSGTRLTVV.

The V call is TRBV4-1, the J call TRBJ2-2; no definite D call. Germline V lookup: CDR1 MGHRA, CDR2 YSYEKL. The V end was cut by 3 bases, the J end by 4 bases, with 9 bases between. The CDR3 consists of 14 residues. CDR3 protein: CASSQLPGTGELFF. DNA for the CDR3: TGCGCCAGCAGCCAGTTGCCGGGCACCGGGGAGCTGTTTTTT.

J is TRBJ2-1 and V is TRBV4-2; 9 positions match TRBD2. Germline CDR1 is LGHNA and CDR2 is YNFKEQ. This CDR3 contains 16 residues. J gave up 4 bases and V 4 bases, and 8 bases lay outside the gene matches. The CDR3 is CASSLDAGGPYNEQFF. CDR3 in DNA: TGTGCCAGCAGCCTAGACGCGGGAGGGCCGTACAATGAGCAGTTCTTC.

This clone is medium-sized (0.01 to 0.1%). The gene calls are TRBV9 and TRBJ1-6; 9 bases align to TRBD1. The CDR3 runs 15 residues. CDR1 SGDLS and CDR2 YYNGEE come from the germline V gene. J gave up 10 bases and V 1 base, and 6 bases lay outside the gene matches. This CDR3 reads CASSVSTGGRSPLHF. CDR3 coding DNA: TGTGCCAGCAGCGTAAGTACAGGGGGCCGGTCACCCCTCCACTTT.